Included here is one TCR beta chain sequence, with context. Its antigen is not known. The sample belongs to a study of cytomegalovirus exposure and HLA in healthy donors. Study-wide background: Earlier, approximately 180 million T cells were analyzed, and more than 100 million unique TCR beta sequences were found among them.

60 Vbeta and 13 Jbeta primers were used in PCR. Using immunoSEQ multiplex PCR, the repertoire was profiled, and TCRdb retains in-frame clones only, with some absent. The sample holds about 140,000 clones, 80% seen once. The germline V gene has CDR1 GTSNPN and CDR2 SVGIG (reference sequence). Trimming removed 1 base from V and 8 bases from J, with 12 bases in between. The CDR3 has 13 residues. Study observations and caveats: It was only CMV serostatus that was available as immune exposure information. CMV antigen specificity was confirmed in vitro for three CMV-associated chains.

The clonotype comes from a male donor in good health and CMV-seropositive. The sequenced sample was PBMCs. The chain couples TRBV30 to TRBJ2-1; weak D call: TRBD1 (5 bases). CDR3: CAWSGQGLYEQFF. As DNA, the CDR3 is TGTGCCTGGAGTGGGCAGGGATTGTATGAGCAGTTCTTC.